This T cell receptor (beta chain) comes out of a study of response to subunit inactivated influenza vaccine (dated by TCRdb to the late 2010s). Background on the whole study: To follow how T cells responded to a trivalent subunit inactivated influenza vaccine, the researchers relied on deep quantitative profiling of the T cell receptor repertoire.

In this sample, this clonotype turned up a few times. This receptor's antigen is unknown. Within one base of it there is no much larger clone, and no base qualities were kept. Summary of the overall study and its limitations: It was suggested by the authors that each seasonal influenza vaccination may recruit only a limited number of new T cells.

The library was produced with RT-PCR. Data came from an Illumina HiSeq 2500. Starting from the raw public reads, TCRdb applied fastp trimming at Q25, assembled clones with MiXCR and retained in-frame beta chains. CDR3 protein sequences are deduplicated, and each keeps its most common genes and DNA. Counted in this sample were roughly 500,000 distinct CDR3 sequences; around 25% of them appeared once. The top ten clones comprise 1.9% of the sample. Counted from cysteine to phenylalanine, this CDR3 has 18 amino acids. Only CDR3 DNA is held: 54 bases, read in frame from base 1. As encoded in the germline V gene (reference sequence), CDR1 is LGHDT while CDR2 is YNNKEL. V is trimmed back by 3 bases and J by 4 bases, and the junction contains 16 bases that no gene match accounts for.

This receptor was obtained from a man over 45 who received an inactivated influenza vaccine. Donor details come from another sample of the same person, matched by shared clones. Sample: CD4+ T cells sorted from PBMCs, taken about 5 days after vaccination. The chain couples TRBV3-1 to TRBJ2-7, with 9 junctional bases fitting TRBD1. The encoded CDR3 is CASSQITSGTGTGYEQYF. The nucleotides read TGTGCCAGCAGCCAGATAACCTCAGGGACAGGGACGGGGTACGAGCAGTACTTC.